These T cell receptor beta chains were read from a single sample in a study of T cells after yellow fever vaccination. TCRdb re-called the 5' RACE reads through MiXCR, storing one row per CDR3 protein. The data hold some 400,000 distinct CDR3 sequences, with roughly 6.2% observed a single time. Source: PBMCs, taken 5 days after the yellow fever booster vaccination. The source is a man under 40 who received the YFV17D yellow fever vaccine. Both conserved end residues are part of each CDR3. The order of the fields is V gene, J gene, D gene, CDR3 protein. A D gene is named only where the DNA matches it firmly.

TRBV5-6	TRBJ1-2	TRBD1	CASSRWDRSGYTF
TRBV15	TRBJ2-3	TRBD2	CATSPRRGGRAVSTQYF
TRBV20-1	TRBJ2-1	-	CSARGPPTYNEQFF
TRBV7-9	TRBJ1-2	-	CASSHRVTDGYTF
TRBV30	TRBJ2-1	TRBD2	CAWRPMGLADYNEQFF
TRBV10-2	TRBJ2-7	-	CASSEGLGPVDF
TRBV7-2	TRBJ2-7	TRBD2	CASSGGTRGGEQYF
TRBV5-1	TRBJ2-7	-	CASSLGPNYEQYF
TRBV19	TRBJ2-7	TRBD1	CASSMGTGFHVEQYF
TRBV18	TRBJ1-5	-	CASSPSWLEGLSQPQHF
TRBV7-8	TRBJ2-5	-	CASSLGASPQETQYF
TRBV15	TRBJ2-5	-	CATSRSVETQYF
TRBV5-1	TRBJ2-7	TRBD2	CASSPGRASGIYEQYF
TRBV5-4	TRBJ2-1	-	CASSLRLSREQFF
TRBV12-3/TRBV12-4	TRBJ2-5	-	CASSQRTVQTQYF
TRBV6-1	TRBJ2-2	TRBD1	CASSLYAGTGQHPTGELFF
TRBV6-5	TRBJ2-1	TRBD2	CASSWTSVSEQFF
TRBV28	TRBJ2-3	-	CASSFGTLMTPTDTQYF
TRBV10-3	TRBJ2-5	TRBD2	CAISELAGDLGAQYF
TRBV7-9	TRBJ1-2	TRBD1	CASSLQTGNYGYTF